A single sample is the source of the 4 T cell receptor beta chains below, sequenced in a study of naive and memory T cell subsets. The beta constant-region primer was an equimolar mix of two oligonucleotides covering TRBC1 and TRBC2. TCRdb used MiXCR to reprocess the UMI-ligation and nested PCR reads, holding one entry per CDR3 protein. This sample has 140,000 to 150,000 distinct CDR3 sequences, with about 15% found just once. Source material: naive CD4+ T cells from blood. Receptors were obtained from a human donor in good health.

In DNA form, the CDR3 reads TGTGCCAGCACGGGGGGCGGTTACGAGCAGTACTTC. Protein: CASTGGGYEQYF. V gene TRBV28 combines with J gene TRBJ2-7; tentatively, D is TRBD2 (7 bases). With 7 bases removed from V and 4 bases from J, the gap between germline ends came to 11 bases. Germline V gene lookup returns CDR1 MDHEN and CDR2 SYDVKM. CDR3 size: 12 residues.

This clonotype came up a few times. The chain is built from TRBV29-1 and TRBJ2-1; tentatively, D is TRBD2 (5 bases). CDR3 size: 13 residues. Germline V gene sequence: CDR1 SQVTM, CDR2 ANQGSEA. V was trimmed by 0 bases and J by 10 bases, leaving 13 bases between them. Here the CDR3 reads CSVEDGRPQEQFF. In nucleotides, the CDR3 is TGCAGCGTTGAAGATGGGAGACCTCAGGAGCAGTTCTTC.

The chain uses TRBV5-4 and TRBJ2-1; 11 bases line up with TRBD2. CDR1 is SGHNT, CDR2 YYREEE, per germline (reference sequence). V lost 3 bases, J lost 4 bases, and 9 bases stayed unmatched. This CDR3 contains 17 residues. The CDR3 sequence is CASSSPLAGGIYNEQFF. Written as DNA, the CDR3 is TGTGCCAGCAGCTCCCCCTTAGCGGGAGGGATATACAATGAGCAGTTCTTC.

The chain recombines TRBV3-1 with TRBJ1-3, with D uncertain. Germline assignment: CDR1 LGHDT and CDR2 YNNKEL (reference sequence). The V and J ends lost 0 bases and 0 bases respectively, with 6 bases between them. CDR3 length: 15 residues. CDR3 amino acids: CASSQDTVSGNTIYF. CDR3 DNA: TGTGCCAGCAGCCAAGATACAGTCTCTGGAAACACCATATATTTT.